Each of the 12 T cell receptor beta chains below was sequenced from the same sample in a study of regulatory and conventional T cells in RAG deficiency. Genomic DNA came from blood conventional CD4+ T cells gated CD25-low CD127-high. The method was immunoSEQ multiplex PCR; TCRdb's version includes in-frame clones alone and lacks a portion of them. The data hold some 22,000 clones, with 85% to 95% observed a single time. In addition, the sample was reused for a study of regulatory T cells. That work adds: Primers: 52 TRBV forward and 13 TRBJ reverse.

Sequencing was done on a sample of CD4+ T cells sorted from blood. The source of these receptors is a human donor in good health.

On this clone: At one of its ends the junction is not consistent with the germline gene, which may arise from a read error. The chain joins TRBV7-6 to TRBJ2-7; 7 bases line up with TRBD1. This CDR3 has 16 residues. CDR1 and CDR2 (germline): SGHVS, FNYEAQ. DNA of the CDR3: TGTGCCAGCAGCTTAGCGGACAGGCAATCGTCCTCCGAGCAGTACTTC. Encoded protein: CASSLADRQSSSEQYF.

This rearrangement joins TRBV19 to TRBJ2-7; 10 positions match TRBD2. After removal of 4 bases from V and 0 bases from J, the junction contained 0 bases not matched to a gene. This CDR3 comprises 14 residues. Germline loops: CDR1 LNHDA, CDR2 SQIVND (reference sequence). In DNA, the CDR3 is TGTGCCAGTAGTAGACTAGCGGGCTCCTACGAGCAGTACTTC. The encoded protein is CASSRLAGSYEQYF.

The V call is TRBV21-1, the J call TRBJ2-2; TRBD1 was called by the table and not checked on the DNA. TRBV21-1 is flagged as a pseudogene. The CDR3 spans 14 residues. The CDR3 loop reads CARAGTNDTGELFF. CDR3 in DNA: TGTGCCAGGGCCGGGACAAACGACACCGGGGAGCTGTTTTTT.

The chain recombines TRBV2 with TRBJ2-5, with unresolved D. This CDR3 has 12 residues. Germline V gene lookup returns CDR1 SNHLY and CDR2 FYNNEI. V was shortened by 4 bases and J by 1 base, with 4 bases between the two germline ends. As DNA, the CDR3 is TGTGCCAGCAGTGTGGGCCAAGAGACCCAGTACTTC. It codes for CASSVGQETQYF.

This clone showed up just once. V usage is TRBV9 and J usage is TRBJ2-3; TRBD2 matches at 10 bases. The CDR3 is made up of 15 amino acids. Germline lookup yields CDR1 SGDLS and CDR2 YYNGEE. Trimming cost V 0 bases and J 12 bases; bases outside gene matches: 10. The CDR3 nucleotides read TGTGCCAGCAGCGTAGGGAGCGGGGGGGCCATTTCCCAGTATTTT. Its translation is CASSVGSGGAISQYF.

The rearrangement joins TRBV21-1 to TRBJ1-5. TRBV21-1 is listed as a pseudogene. The CDR3 has 14 residues. CDR3 protein: CASSKATSNQPQHF. The CDR3 DNA sequence: TGTGCCAGCAGCAAAGCAACGAGCAATCAGCCCCAGCATTTT.

The chain uses TRBV2 and TRBJ1-2, with unresolved D. V shed 2 bases and J shed 1 base, with 5 bases lying between them. Germline V CDR1 and CDR2: SNHLY, FYNNEI. CDR3 size: 13 residues. The CDR3 region is CASSEQSNYGYTF. CDR3 bases: TGTGCCAGCAGTGAACAGAGTAACTATGGCTACACCTTC.

The V call is TRBV2, the J call TRBJ2-1; the D gene is possibly TRBD1 (6 bases). With 4 bases removed from V and 8 bases from J, the gap between germline ends came to 15 bases. CDR3 length: 14 residues. Germline V lookup: CDR1 SNHLY, CDR2 FYNNEI. CDR3 in amino acids: CASSVTGLRHEQFF. CDR3 sequence (DNA): TGTGCCAGCAGTGTGACAGGTCTTCGCCATGAGCAGTTCTTC.

The chain combines TRBV5-4 with TRBJ2-1, with 12 bases fitting TRBD2. CDR1 SGHNT and CDR2 YYREEE come from the germline V gene (reference sequence). V trimming: 4 bases; J trimming: 5 bases; junction bases outside the gene matches: 4. The CDR3 is 15 amino acids. In DNA form, the CDR3 reads TGTGCCAGCAGCCAAAGACTAGCGGGGGACAATGAGCAGTTCTTC. Its translation: CASSQRLAGDNEQFF. Full variable domain (outside the CDR3, taken from reference TRBV5-4 and TRBJ2-1): ETGVTQSPTHLIKTRGQQVTLRCSSQSGHNTVSWYQQALGQGPQFIFQYYREEENGRGNFPPRFSGLQFPNYSSELNVNALELDDSALYLCASSQRLAGDNEQFFGPGTRLTVL.

The chain joins TRBV6-1 to TRBJ1-5; tentative D call: TRBD1 (5 bases). V gave up 7 bases and J gave up 0 bases, with 10 bases separating them. Germline CDR1 reads MNHNS; CDR2 reads SASEGT. The CDR3 runs to 14 residues. The CDR3: CASTGQNSNQPQHF. For the CDR3, the DNA is TGTGCCAGCACGGGGCAGAATAGCAATCAGCCCCAGCATTTT.

The CDR3 sequence is CASSEGTGSYEQYF. The CDR3 region has the DNA TGTGCCAGCAGTGAGGGGACTGGTTCCTACGAGCAGTACTTC. V usage is TRBV6-1 and J usage is TRBJ2-7, with a tentative D call TRBD2 (6 bases). Germline loops: CDR1 MNHNS, CDR2 SASEGT. Trimming stripped 3 bases from V and 1 base from J, with 10 bases between. This CDR3 comprises 14 residues.

This clone was seen more than once but under ten times. The rearrangement uses TRBV27 and TRBJ2-3; D not certain. Germline CDR1 MNHEY, CDR2 SMNVEV (reference sequence). V shed 3 bases and J shed 4 bases, with 8 bases lying between them. The CDR3 runs to 13 residues. CDR3 amino acids: CASSFLPPDTQYF. The CDR3, as DNA: TGTGCCAGCAGTTTCTTACCACCAGATACGCAGTATTTT.